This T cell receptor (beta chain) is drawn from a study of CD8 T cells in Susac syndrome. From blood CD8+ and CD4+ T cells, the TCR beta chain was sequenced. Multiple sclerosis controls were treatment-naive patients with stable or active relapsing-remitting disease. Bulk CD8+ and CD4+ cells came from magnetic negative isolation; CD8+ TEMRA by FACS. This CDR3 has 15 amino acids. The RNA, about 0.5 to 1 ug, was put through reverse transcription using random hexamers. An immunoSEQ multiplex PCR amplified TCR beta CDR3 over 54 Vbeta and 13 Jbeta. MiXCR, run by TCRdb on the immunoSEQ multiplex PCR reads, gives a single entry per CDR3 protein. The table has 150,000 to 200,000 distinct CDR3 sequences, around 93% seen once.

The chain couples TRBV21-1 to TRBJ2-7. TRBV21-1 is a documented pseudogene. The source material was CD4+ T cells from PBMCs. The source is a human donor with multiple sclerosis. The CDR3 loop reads CASSKSGRSSYEQYF. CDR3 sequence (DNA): TGTGCCAGCAGCAAATCAGGCAGGAGCTCCTACGAGCAGTACTTC.